The entry below gives a single T cell receptor beta chain sequence along with its context. This clone was found once. Its antigen is not yet known. Base quality data are lacking; no much larger clone is found one base away. Taken from the germline V gene, the CDR1 and CDR2 loops are MGHRA and YSYEKL. V gives up 6 bases and J gives up 0 bases, and the segment between their germline ends measures 11 bases. The cysteine opens and the phenylalanine closes a CDR3 of 14 amino acids. Only CDR3 DNA remains: 42 bases, in frame from the first base. The data were taken from a study of control samples from healthy donors and cancer patients (dated by TCRdb to the early 2020s). Receptor amplification or capture employed the immunoSEQ multiplex PCR assay. The immuneACCESS repertoire file appears here via TCRdb, limited to in-frame rearrangements. These files lack a portion of the clones; in checked studies, under half of the deficit traces to unresolved V genes, and the cause of the others is not known. The sample table contains some 150,000 clones; only one count was recorded for approximately 94% of them. Jointly, the top ten make up approximately 14% of the sample.

The chain employs TRBV4-1 and TRBJ1-1; TRBD1 might be the D gene, on 6 matching bases. This receptor was obtained from a man in his forties in good health. The sequencing sample was made of blood. The DNA reads as follows: TGCGCCAGCAGGAACAGGGAAATGAACACTGAAGCTTTCTTT. The encoded protein is CASRNREMNTEAFF.